Ten or more counts support the clone carrying this TCR beta chain. Its antigen remains unknown. The data belong to a study of Graves' ophthalmopathy and Graves' hyperthyroidism. Whole-study findings and limits: In blood, most expanded thyroid clonotypes above 0.001 frequency were also detected. Distinction of ophthalmopathy from stable hyperthyroidism by a 13-signature model reached over 85% sensitivity and 75% to 84% specificity.

New diagnoses, under 2 months' duration, and ages 18 to 65 characterized the hyperthyroidism patients. Excluded: other autoimmune disease, uncontrolled infection, pregnancy or lactation. CDR3 regions of TCR beta were amplified from RNA transcripts. After a first-round RT-PCR with HTBI primers, a second-round multiplex PCR was run. TCRdb reprocessed the multiplex PCR reads via MiXCR and lists one record per CDR3 protein. Of around 1.1 million distinct CDR3 sequences in the sample, about two fifths were seen once. V lost 5 bases, J lost 1 base, and 10 bases stayed unmatched. This CDR3 region has 18 residues. Germline V gives CDR1 PRHDT, CDR2 FYEKMQ (reference sequence).

The sequence was obtained from an adult man with Graves' hyperthyroidism. The rearrangement links TRBV13 to TRBJ2-5; TRBD2 agrees at 13 bases. Sequencing was performed on peripheral blood or thyroid tissue (not recorded which). CDR3 DNA sequence: TGTGCCAGCAGCCCTGCCCTGGGACTAGCGGGAACCCAAGAGACCCAGTACTTC. Translated, it gives CASSPALGLAGTQETQYF.